These 20 T cell receptor beta chains came from one sample sequenced in a study of type 1 regulatory T cells (dated by TCRdb to the early 2020s). What these receptors recognize is not known. Instrument on record: Illumina MiSeq. TCRdb reran the public reads through fastp at Q25 and MiXCR, keeping productive beta chains. Rows with one shared CDR3 protein collapse into an entry with the most common genes and DNA. The sample includes over 55,000 distinct CDR3 sequences, with roughly 60% observed a single time. 7.6% of the sample is held by the ten biggest clonotypes. Sequencing was performed on cultured T cells, either the whole culture or a sorted T cell fraction (not recorded which). The cell subset or site tag for this specimen amounts to: Tr1-enriched cell product generated in vitro against host alloantigens. These receptors all stem from a human donor in good health.

The rearrangement joins TRBV29-1 to TRBJ2-1; TRBD1 matches at 7 bases. The CDR3 length is 13 residues. In germline, CDR1 is SQVTM, CDR2 ANQGSEA. J lost 4 bases, V lost 3 bases, and 3 bases had no gene match. The CDR3 here is CSVDKGAYNEQFF. CDR3 nucleotides: TGCAGCGTTGACAAGGGGGCGTACAATGAGCAGTTCTTC.

The V gene is TRBV20-1, the J gene TRBJ2-7, with D possibly matching TRBD2 (6 bases). Germline CDR1 is DFQATT and CDR2 is SNEGSKA (reference sequence). The CDR3 runs 12 residues. Trimming removed 3 bases at V and 4 bases at J, with 10 bases between. In DNA form, the CDR3 reads TGCAGTGCTAGCGGGAGTGAGTACGAGCAGTACTTC. This encodes CSASGSEYEQYF.

This clonotype was observed a few times. V gene TRBV3-1 combines with J gene TRBJ1-1, with no clear D. V was shortened by 4 bases and J by 7 bases, with 13 bases between the two germline ends. There are 13 residues in the CDR3. CDR1 is LGHDT and CDR2 is YNNKEL in the germline V gene (reference sequence). CDR3 protein: CASSPPGAGEAFF. The CDR3 region has the DNA TGTGCCAGCAGCCCCCCAGGAGCAGGTGAAGCTTTCTTT. The full variable domain, with the rest looked up from reference TRBV3-1 and TRBJ1-1, is DTAVSQTPKYLVTQMGNDKSIKCEQNLGHDTMYWYKQDSKKFLKIMFSYNNKELIINETVPNRFSPKSPDKAHLNLHINSLELGDSAVYFCASSPPGAGEAFFGQGTRLTVV.

There are many counts of this clonotype. The rearrangement links TRBV27 to TRBJ2-1, with 12 positions matching TRBD2. The trim removed 5 bases at V and 5 bases at J, leaving 4 bases unmatched. This CDR3 comprises 15 residues. Germline loops: CDR1 MNHEY, CDR2 SMNVEV (reference sequence). CDR3 residues: CASSIWTSGNNEQFF. The DNA for the CDR3 is TGTGCCAGCAGTATATGGACTAGCGGGAACAATGAGCAGTTCTTC.

This clonotype has just a few counts. The rearrangement joins TRBV4-1 to TRBJ2-7; D is uncertain. The germline V gene encodes CDR1 MGHRA and CDR2 YSYEKL. Trimming shortened V by 1 base and J by 7 bases, and 8 bases separated the two germline ends. This CDR3 comprises 12 residues. CDR3 DNA: TGCGCCAGCAGCCAAGTAACCGGAGAGCAGTACTTC. Protein product: CASSQVTGEQYF.

CDR3: CASSGGQGDYGYTF. The CDR3 coding sequence is TGTGCCAGCAGCGGGGGACAGGGAGACTATGGCTACACCTTC. The chain is built from TRBV3-1 and TRBJ1-2, with 9 bases lining up with TRBD1. The CDR3 is 14 residues long. V was clipped by 5 bases and J by 3 bases; unmatched bases: 4. Germline CDR1 is LGHDT and CDR2 is YNNKEL (reference sequence).

This chain links TRBV20-1 with TRBJ1-1; perhaps TRBD1 as D (5 bases). Germline CDR1 DFQATT, CDR2 SNEGSKA (reference sequence). The CDR3 runs to 12 residues. Trimming stripped 6 bases from V and 4 bases from J, with 12 bases between. In DNA, the CDR3 is TGCAGTGCCTTTGCCGGGGGCACTGAAGCTTTCTTT. This encodes CSAFAGGTEAFF.

Judged by abundance, this clonotype is medium-sized. The chain employs TRBV28 and TRBJ1-1; the D is unclear. Trimming removed 3 bases at V and 5 bases at J, with 10 bases between. This CDR3 spans 13 amino acids. Germline loops: CDR1 MDHEN, CDR2 SYDVKM. The CDR3 sequence is CASSLGGMTEAFF. CDR3 in DNA: TGTGCCAGCAGTTTGGGCGGGATGACTGAAGCTTTCTTT.

This clonotype was seen just once. This chain joins TRBV27 and TRBJ2-5; D unresolved. In germline, CDR1 is MNHEY, CDR2 SMNVEV (reference sequence). The CDR3 is 13 amino acids. V shed 3 bases and J shed 6 bases, with 11 bases lying between them. CDR3: CASSFSTLQTQYF. The CDR3 region has the DNA TGTGCCAGCAGTTTCTCGACACTACAGACCCAGTACTTC.

This clonotype was seen only a few times. The J gene is TRBJ2-7, the V gene TRBV7-2; 10 bases fit TRBD2. V shed 2 bases and J 3 bases; nucleotides not matched to a gene: 4. Germline lookup yields CDR1 SGHTA and CDR2 FQGNSA. The CDR3 contains 15 residues. The CDR3 sequence: CASSLFLAGDYEQYF. The CDR3 nucleotides are TGTGCCAGCAGCTTATTTCTAGCGGGGGACTACGAGCAGTACTTC. Based on the CDR3 plus reference TRBV7-2 and TRBJ2-7, the full variable domain is GAGVSQSPSNKVTEKGKDVELRCDPISGHTALYWYRQSLGQGLEFLIYFQGNSAPDKSGLPSDRFSAERTGGSVSTLTIQRTQQEDSAVYLCASSLFLAGDYEQYFGPGTRLTVT.

This clonotype occurred a few times. Compared with germline, one end of the junction differs, possibly owing to a read error. The chain joins TRBV12-3 or TRBV12-4 to TRBJ2-1, with TRBD2 matching 10 bases. This CDR3 has 13 residues. The chain's CDR3 is CASSLAGVNEQFF. The CDR3 region has the DNA TGTGCCAGCAGTCTAGCGGGAGTCAATGAGCAGTTCTTC.

J is TRBJ1-5 and V is TRBV27; D gene uncertain. The CDR3 sequence is 13 residues long. CDR1 and CDR2 (germline): MNHEY, SMNVEV (reference sequence). With 6 bases removed from V and 4 bases from J, the gap between germline ends came to 10 bases. The CDR3 DNA reads as TGTGCCAGCAGCAATACAATGAATCAGCCCCAGCATTTT. Amino acid sequence: CASSNTMNQPQHF.

V is TRBV7-2 and J is TRBJ2-3; no clear D. Germline lookup yields CDR1 SGHTA and CDR2 FQGNSA. With 1 base removed from V and 0 bases from J, the gap between germline ends came to 14 bases. The CDR3 covers 17 residues. The CDR3 spells CASSLGLTHSSTDTQYF. The CDR3 coding sequence is TGTGCCAGCAGCTTAGGTTTGACACACTCGAGCACAGATACGCAGTATTTT.

The chain has TRBV20-1 and TRBJ2-7; a possible D gene is TRBD1 (6 bases). The CDR3 consists of 15 residues. V was pared by 0 bases and J by 0 bases, with 12 bases between. Germline assignment: CDR1 DFQATT and CDR2 SNEGSKA (reference sequence). The CDR3 bases are TGCAGTGCTAGAGATCGAGACAGGAGCTCCTACGAGCAGTACTTC. Protein sequence: CSARDRDRSSYEQYF.

This clonotype was picked up a small number of times. The chain recombines TRBV12-3 or TRBV12-4 with TRBJ2-5, with D possibly matching TRBD1 (6 bases). Trimming stripped 4 bases from V and 2 bases from J, with 8 bases between. The CDR3 covers 13 residues. CDR3 nucleotides: TGTGCCAGCAGTTCGGACAGTCAAGAGACCCAGTACTTC. It translates to CASSSDSQETQYF.

This sequence joins TRBV18 and TRBJ2-2, with TRBD2 identical over 10 bases. The CDR3 is 17 residues long. With V trimmed by 4 bases and J by 5 bases, 10 bases remained unmatched. Per the germline V gene, CDR1 is KGHSH and CDR2 is LQKENI. DNA for the CDR3: TGTGCCAGCTCACGCAACGGACTAGCGGTAACTACCGGGGAGCTGTTTTTT. Translating it yields CASSRNGLAVTTGELFF. Full variable domain (remainder filled in from reference TRBV18 and TRBJ2-2): NAGVMQNPRHLVRRRGQEARLRCSPMKGHSHVYWYRQLPEEGLKFMVYLQKENIIDESGMPKERFSAEFPKEGPSILRIQQVVRGDSAAYFCASSRNGLAVTTGELFFGEGSRLTVL.

The chain recombines TRBV5-1 with TRBJ2-1; possibly TRBD1 or TRBD2 for D (6 bases each). The CDR3 length is 15 residues. Trimming left V 8 bases short and J 4 bases short, with 19 bases between. Germline CDR1 reads SGHRS; CDR2 reads YFSETQ. The CDR3 spells CASRGGSGEYNEQFF. The CDR3, as DNA: TGCGCCAGTCGAGGGGGGTCCGGCGAGTACAATGAGCAGTTCTTC.

The chain carries TRBV20-1 and TRBJ2-7, with a weak D call TRBD2 (7 bases). The CDR3 totals 13 residues. The germline V gene has CDR1 DFQATT and CDR2 SNEGSKA (reference sequence). Trimming pared 6 bases from V and 2 bases from J, leaving 14 bases between. The CDR3 nucleotides read TGCAGTGCGCGGGAGAGGGGGACCTACGAGCAGTACTTC. This encodes CSARERGTYEQYF.

The chain combines TRBV27 with TRBJ2-2; D ambiguous. CDR1 and CDR2 (germline): MNHEY, SMNVEV (reference sequence). V dropped 3 bases and J dropped 7 bases, with 9 bases sitting between them. This CDR3 comprises 13 residues. The CDR3 DNA is TGTGCCAGCAGTTTCAAGGGTGGCGGGGAGCTGTTTTTT. Protein sequence: CASSFKGGGELFF.

Only a few counts were recorded for this clonotype. The chain uses TRBV2 and TRBJ1-4; D is undetermined. The CDR3 runs 16 residues. V lost 3 bases and J lost 2, with 13 bases in between. CDR1 is SNHLY, CDR2 FYNNEI, per germline. The DNA of the CDR3 is TGTGCCAGCAGTGAGCGGCGACGCGGGACTAATGAAAAACTGTTTTTT. The encoded protein is CASSERRRGTNEKLFF.